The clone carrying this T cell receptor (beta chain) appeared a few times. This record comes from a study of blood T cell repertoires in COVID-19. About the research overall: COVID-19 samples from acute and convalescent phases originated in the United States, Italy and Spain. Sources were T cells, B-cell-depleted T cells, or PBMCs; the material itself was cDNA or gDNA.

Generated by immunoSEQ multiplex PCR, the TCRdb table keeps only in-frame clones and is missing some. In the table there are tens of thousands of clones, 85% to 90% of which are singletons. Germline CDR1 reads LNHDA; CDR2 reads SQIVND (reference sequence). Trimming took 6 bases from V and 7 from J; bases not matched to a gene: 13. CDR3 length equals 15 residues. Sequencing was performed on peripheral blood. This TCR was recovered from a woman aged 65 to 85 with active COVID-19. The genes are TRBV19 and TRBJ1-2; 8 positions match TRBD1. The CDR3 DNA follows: TGTGCCAGTAGGTCCCCGGACAGGGTCCGGCTTGGCTACACCTTC. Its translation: CASRSPDRVRLGYTF.